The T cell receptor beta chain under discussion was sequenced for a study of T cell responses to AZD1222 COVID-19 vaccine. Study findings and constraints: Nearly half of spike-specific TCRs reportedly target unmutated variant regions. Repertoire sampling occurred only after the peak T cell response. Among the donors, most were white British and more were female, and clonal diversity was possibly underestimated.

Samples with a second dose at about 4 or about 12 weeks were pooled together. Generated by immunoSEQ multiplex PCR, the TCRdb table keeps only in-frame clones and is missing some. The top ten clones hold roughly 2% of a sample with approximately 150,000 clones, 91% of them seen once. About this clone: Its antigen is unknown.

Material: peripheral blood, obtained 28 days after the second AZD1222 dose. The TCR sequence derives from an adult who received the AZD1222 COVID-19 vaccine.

The CDR3 spells CASSYSTHPYEQYV. The CDR3 region has the DNA TGTGCCAGCAGTTACTCGACACATCCCTACGAGCAGTACGTC. V gene TRBV6-2 or TRBV6-3 combines with J gene TRBJ2-7; unclear D gene. There are 14 residues in the CDR3. Germline-derived CDR1 and CDR2 are MNHEY and SVGEGT. V was clipped by 0 bases and J by 2 bases, with 8 bases between them.